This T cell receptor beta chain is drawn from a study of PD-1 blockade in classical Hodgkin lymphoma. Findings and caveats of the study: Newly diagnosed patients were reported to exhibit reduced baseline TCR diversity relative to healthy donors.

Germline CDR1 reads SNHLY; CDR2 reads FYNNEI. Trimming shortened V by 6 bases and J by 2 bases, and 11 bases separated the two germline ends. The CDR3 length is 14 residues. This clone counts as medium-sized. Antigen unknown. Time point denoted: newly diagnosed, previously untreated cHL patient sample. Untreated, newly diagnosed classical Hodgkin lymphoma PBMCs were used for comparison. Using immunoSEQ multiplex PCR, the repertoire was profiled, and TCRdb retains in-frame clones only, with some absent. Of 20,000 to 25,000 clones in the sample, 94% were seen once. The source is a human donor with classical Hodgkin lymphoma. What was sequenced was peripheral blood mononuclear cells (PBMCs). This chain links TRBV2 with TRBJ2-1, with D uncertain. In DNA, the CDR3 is TGTGCCAGCAGCGCCCGCGTACCCTACAATGAGCAGTTCTTC. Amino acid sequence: CASSARVPYNEQFF.